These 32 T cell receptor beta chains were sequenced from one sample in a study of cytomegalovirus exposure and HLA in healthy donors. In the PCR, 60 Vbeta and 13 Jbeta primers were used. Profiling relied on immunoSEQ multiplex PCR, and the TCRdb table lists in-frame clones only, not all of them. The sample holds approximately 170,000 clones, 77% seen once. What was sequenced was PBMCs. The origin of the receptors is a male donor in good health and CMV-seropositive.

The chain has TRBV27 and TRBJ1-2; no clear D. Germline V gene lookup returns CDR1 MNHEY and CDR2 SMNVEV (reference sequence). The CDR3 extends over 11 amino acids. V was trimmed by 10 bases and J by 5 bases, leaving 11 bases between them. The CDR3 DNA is TGTGCCAACACTACCCGGTATGGCTACACCTTC. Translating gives CANTTRYGYTF.

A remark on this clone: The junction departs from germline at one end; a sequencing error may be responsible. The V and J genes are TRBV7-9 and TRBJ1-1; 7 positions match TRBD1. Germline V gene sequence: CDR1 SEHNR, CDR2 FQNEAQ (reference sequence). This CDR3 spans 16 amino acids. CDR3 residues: CSSSPPPEGANTEAFF. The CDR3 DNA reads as TGTTCCAGCAGCCCCCCCCCGGAGGGGGCGAACACTGAAGCTTTCTTT.

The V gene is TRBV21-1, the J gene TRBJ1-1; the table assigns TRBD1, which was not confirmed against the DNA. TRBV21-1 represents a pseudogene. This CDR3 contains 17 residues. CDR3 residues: CASSPSLRGWMNTEAFF. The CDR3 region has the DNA TGTGCCAGCAGCCCCTCTTTGAGGGGGTGGATGAACACTGAAGCTTTCTTT.

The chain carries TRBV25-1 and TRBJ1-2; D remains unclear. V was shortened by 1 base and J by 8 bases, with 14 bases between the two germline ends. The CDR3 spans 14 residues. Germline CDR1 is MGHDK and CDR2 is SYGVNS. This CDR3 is CASSESARPRGYTF. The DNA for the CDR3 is TGTGCCAGCAGTGAATCGGCCAGGCCAAGGGGCTACACCTTC.

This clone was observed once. CDR3 in DNA: TGTGCCAGCAGCTTAGTTTACAGGGGTAACACCGGGGAGCTGTTTTTT. The encoded protein is CASSLVYRGNTGELFF. V usage is TRBV7-9 and J usage is TRBJ2-2; 7 bases are a match to TRBD1. Germline CDR1 reads SEHNR; CDR2 reads FQNEAQ (reference sequence). V gave up 1 base and J gave up 2 bases; unmatched junction bases: 4. The CDR3 length is 16 residues.

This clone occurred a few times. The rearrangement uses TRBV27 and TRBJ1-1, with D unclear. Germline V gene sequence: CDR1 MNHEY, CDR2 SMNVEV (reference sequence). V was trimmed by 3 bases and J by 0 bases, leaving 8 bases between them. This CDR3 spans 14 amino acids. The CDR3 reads CASSFRAMNTEAFF. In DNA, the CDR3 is TGTGCCAGCAGTTTTCGCGCCATGAACACTGAAGCTTTCTTT.

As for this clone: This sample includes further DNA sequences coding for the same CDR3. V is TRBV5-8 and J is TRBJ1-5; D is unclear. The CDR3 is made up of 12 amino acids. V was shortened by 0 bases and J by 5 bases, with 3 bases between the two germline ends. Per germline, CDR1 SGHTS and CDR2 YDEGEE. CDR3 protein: CASSLVDQPQHF. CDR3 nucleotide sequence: TGTGCCAGCAGCTTGGTAGATCAGCCCCAGCATTTT.

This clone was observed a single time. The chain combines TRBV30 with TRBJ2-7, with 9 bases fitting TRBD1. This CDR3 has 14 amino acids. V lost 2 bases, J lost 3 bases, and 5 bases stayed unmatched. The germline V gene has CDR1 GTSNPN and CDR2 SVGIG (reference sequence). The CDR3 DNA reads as TGTGCCTGGAGTTTAGACAGGGGGAACTACGAGCAGTACTTC. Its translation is CAWSLDRGNYEQYF.

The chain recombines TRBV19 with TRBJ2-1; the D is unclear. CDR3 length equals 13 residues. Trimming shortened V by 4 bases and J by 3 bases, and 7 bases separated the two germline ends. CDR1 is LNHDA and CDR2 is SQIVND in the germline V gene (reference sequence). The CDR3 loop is CASSTSRYNEQFF. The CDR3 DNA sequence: TGTGCCAGTAGTACTTCCCGCTACAATGAGCAGTTCTTC.

The CDR3 is CASSWDTTYEQYF. The CDR3 DNA follows: TGTGCCAGCAGCTGGGACACAACCTACGAGCAGTACTTC. J is TRBJ2-7 and V is TRBV5-4; tentatively, D is TRBD1 (6 bases). V gave up 3 bases and J gave up 2 bases, with 9 bases separating them. CDR1 and CDR2 from the germline V gene are SGHNT and YYREEE (reference sequence). The CDR3 sequence is 13 residues long.

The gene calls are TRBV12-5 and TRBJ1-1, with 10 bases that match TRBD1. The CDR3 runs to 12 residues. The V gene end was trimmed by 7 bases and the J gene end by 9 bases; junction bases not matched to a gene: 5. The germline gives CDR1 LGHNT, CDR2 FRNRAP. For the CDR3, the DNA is TGTGCTAGTGAGCCCGACAGGGGGCAAGCTTTCTTT. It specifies CASEPDRGQAFF.

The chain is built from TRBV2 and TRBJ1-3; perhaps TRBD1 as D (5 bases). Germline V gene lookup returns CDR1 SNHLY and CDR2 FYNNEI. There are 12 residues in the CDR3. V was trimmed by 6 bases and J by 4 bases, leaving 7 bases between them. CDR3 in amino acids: CASRRGGNTIYF. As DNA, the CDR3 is TGTGCCAGCAGGCGGGGGGGAAACACCATATATTTT.

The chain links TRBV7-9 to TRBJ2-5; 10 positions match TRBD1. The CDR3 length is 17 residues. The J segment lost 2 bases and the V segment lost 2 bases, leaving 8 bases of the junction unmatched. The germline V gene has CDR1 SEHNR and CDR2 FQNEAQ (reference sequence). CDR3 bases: TGTGCCAGCAGCTTAAGGACCGGGACAGGGGTTCAAGAGACCCAGTACTTC. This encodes CASSLRTGTGVQETQYF.

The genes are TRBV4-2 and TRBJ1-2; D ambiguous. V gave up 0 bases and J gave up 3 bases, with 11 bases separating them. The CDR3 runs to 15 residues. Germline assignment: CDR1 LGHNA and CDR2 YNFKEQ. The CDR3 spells CASSQDTQADYGYTF. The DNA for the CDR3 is TGTGCCAGCAGCCAAGACACCCAGGCTGACTATGGCTACACCTTC.

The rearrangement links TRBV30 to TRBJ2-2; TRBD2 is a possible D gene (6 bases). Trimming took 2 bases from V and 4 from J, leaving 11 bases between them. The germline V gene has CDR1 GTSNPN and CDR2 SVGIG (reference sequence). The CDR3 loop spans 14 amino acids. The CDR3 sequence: CAWSSLAITGELFF. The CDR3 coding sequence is TGTGCCTGGAGTTCGCTAGCGATCACCGGGGAGCTGTTTTTT.

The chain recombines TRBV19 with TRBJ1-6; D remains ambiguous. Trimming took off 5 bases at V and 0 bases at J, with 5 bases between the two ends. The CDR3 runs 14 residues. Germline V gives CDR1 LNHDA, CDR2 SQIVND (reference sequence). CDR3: CASSWSSYNSPLHF. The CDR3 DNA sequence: TGTGCCAGTAGTTGGAGCTCCTATAATTCACCCCTCCACTTT.

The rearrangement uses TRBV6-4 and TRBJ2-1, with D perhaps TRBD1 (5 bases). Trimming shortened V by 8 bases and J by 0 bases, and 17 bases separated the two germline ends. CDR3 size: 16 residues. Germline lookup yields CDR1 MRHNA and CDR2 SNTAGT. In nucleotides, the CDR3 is TGTGCCAGCGCTACATCAGGGCTAAGCTCCTACAATGAGCAGTTCTTC. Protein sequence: CASATSGLSSYNEQFF.

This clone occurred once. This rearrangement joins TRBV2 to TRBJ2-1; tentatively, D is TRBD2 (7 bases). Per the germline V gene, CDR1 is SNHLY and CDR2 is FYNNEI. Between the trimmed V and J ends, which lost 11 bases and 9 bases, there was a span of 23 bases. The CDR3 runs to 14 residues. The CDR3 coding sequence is TGTGCCGGGCGCTCGGGGGGCAGACTGAGTGAGCAGTTCTTC. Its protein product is CAGRSGGRLSEQFF.

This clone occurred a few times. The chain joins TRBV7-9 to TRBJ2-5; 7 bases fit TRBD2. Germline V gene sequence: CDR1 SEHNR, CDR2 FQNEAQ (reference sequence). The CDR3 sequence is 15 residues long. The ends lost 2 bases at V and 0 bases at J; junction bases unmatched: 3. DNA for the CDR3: TGTGCCAGCAGCTTAACCGGGGGGTACCAAGAGACCCAGTACTTC. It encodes CASSLTGGYQETQYF.

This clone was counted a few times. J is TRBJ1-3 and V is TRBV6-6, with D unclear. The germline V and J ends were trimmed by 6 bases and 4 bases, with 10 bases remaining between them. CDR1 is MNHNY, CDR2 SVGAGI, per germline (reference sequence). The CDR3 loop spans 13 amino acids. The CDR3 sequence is CASRSEGGNTIYF. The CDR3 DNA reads TGTGCCAGCAGATCGGAGGGCGGAAACACCATATATTTT.

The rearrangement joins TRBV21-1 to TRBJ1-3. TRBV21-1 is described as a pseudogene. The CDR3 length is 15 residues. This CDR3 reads CASSPRLGSGNTIYF. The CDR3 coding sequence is TGTGCCAGCAGCCCTAGGCTAGGCTCTGGAAACACCATATATTTT.

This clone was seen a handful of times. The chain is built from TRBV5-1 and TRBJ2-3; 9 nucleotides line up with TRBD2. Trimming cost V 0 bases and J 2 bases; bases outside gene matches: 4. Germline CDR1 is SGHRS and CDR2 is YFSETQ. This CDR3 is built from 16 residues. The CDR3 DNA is TGCGCCAGCAGCTTGGCCGCGGGGGGGACCACAGATACGCAGTATTTT. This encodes CASSLAAGGTTDTQYF.

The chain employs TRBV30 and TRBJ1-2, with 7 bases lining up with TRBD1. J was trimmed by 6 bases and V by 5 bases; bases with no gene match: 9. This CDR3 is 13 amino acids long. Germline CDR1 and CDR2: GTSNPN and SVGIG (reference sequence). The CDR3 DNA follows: TGTGCCTGGGAGACAACAGGGGTCCATGGCTACACCTTC. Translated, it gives CAWETTGVHGYTF.

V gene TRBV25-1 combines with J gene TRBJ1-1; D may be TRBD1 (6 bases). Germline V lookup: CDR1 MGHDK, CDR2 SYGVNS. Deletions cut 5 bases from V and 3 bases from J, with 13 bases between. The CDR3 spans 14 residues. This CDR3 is CASSSTGIYTEAFF. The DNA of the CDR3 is TGTGCCAGCAGTTCTACAGGGATTTACACTGAAGCTTTCTTT.

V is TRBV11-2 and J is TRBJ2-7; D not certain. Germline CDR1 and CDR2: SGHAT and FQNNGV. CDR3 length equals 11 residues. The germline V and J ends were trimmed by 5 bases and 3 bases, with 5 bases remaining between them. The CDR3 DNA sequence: TGTGCCAGCAGCCGACTCTACGAGCAGTACTTC. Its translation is CASSRLYEQYF.

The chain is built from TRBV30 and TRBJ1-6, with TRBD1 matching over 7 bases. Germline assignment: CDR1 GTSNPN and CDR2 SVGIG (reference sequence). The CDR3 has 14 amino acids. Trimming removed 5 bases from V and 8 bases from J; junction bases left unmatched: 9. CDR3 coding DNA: TGTGCCTGGTCACAGGGGAACGGGTATTCACCCCTCCACTTT. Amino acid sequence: CAWSQGNGYSPLHF.

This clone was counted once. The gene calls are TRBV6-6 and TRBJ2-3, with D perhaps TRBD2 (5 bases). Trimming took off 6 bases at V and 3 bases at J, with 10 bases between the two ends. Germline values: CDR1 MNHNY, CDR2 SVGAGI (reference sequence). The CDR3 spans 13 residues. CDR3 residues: CASRASRTDTQYF. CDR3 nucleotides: TGTGCCAGCAGAGCTAGCCGGACAGATACGCAGTATTTT.

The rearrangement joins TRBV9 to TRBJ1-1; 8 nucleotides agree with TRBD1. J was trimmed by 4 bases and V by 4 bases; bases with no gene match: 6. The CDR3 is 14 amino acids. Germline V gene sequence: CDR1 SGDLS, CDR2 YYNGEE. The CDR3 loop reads CASSPSGGPTEAFF. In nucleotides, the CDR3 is TGTGCCAGCAGCCCCTCAGGGGGCCCCACTGAAGCTTTCTTT.

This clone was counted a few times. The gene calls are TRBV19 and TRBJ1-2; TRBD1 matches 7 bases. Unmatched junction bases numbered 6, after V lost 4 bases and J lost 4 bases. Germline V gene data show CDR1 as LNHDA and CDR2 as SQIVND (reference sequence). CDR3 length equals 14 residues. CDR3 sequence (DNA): TGTGCCAGTAGTAGGACAGGCCACGTCTATGGCTACACCTTC. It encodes CASSRTGHVYGYTF.

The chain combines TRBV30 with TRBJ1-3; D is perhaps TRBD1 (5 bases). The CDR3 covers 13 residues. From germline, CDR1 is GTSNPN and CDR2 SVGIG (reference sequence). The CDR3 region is CGLDTSSGNTIYF. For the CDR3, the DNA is TGTGGCTTGGACACCAGCTCTGGAAACACCATATATTTT.

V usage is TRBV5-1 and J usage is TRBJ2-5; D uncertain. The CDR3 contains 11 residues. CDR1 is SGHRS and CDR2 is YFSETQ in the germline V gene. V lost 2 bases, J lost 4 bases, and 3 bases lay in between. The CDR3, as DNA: TGCGCCAGCAGCTTCTTAGAGACCCAGTACTTC. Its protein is CASSFLETQYF.

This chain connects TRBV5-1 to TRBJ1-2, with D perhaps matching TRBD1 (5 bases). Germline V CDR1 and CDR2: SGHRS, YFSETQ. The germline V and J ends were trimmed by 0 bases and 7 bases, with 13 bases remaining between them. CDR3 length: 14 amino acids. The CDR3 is CASSLGRQGSGYTF. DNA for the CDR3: TGCGCCAGCAGCTTGGGTCGCCAGGGTAGTGGCTACACCTTC.